This passage covers 19 T cell receptor beta chains from one sample sequenced in a study of T cell changes during pregnancy in multiple sclerosis. The protocol was immunoSEQ multiplex PCR, while the TCRdb copy is restricted to in-frame clones and leaves out a portion. The repertoire has 60,000 or so clones, roughly 90% of them found once; the top ten carry around 0.81%. Sequences were derived from peripheral blood, sampled before pregnancy. The receptors shown here come from a female donor with multiple sclerosis, enrolled in a pregnancy study.

The genes are TRBV10-3 and TRBJ1-2; TRBD1 might be the D (6 bases). With 3 bases removed from V and 8 bases from J, the gap between germline ends came to 13 bases. From germline, CDR1 is ENHRY and CDR2 SYGVKD. The CDR3 loop spans 13 amino acids. The CDR3 DNA sequence: TGTGCCATCAGTGATAACAGGGTCAGGGGCTACACCTTC. Amino acid sequence: CAISDNRVRGYTF.

The chain uses TRBV9 and TRBJ2-4, with a possible D match to TRBD1 (5 bases). Per germline, CDR1 SGDLS and CDR2 YYNGEE. This CDR3 comprises 15 residues. Trimming removed 3 bases from V and 2 bases from J, with 12 bases in between. For the CDR3, the DNA is TGTGCCAGCAGCGCGAACCAGGGTCCCAAAAACATTCAGTACTTC. Translating it yields CASSANQGPKNIQYF.

V gene TRBV27 combines with J gene TRBJ2-2; the match to TRBD2 covers 8 bases. The J segment lost 6 bases and the V segment lost 2 bases, leaving 8 bases of the junction unmatched. Germline V gene sequence: CDR1 MNHEY, CDR2 SMNVEV (reference sequence). The CDR3 is 16 residues long. The CDR3 protein is CASSLIGLARSGELFF. The CDR3, as DNA: TGTGCCAGCAGTTTAATTGGACTAGCAAGGTCCGGGGAGCTGTTTTTT.

The chain couples TRBV5-1 to TRBJ1-2; D gene uncertain. Looked up from germline, CDR1 is SGHRS and CDR2 is YFSETQ. V shed 4 bases and J shed 7 bases, with 17 bases lying between them. The CDR3 sequence is 14 residues long. CDR3 region: CASSPEVGVRGYTF. CDR3 in DNA: TGCGCCAGCAGCCCCGAGGTCGGGGTGCGTGGCTACACCTTC.

The genes are TRBV7-2 and TRBJ2-2; TRBD2 is a possible D gene (5 bases). Per germline, CDR1 SGHTA and CDR2 FQGNSA. The ends were cut back, 6 bases at V and 8 bases at J, with 19 bases in the middle. The CDR3 sequence is 15 residues long. The CDR3 nucleotides are TGTGCCAGCAGACCCCCGGGAAAGGCTCAAGGGGAGCTGTTTTTT. It specifies CASRPPGKAQGELFF.

V gene TRBV19 combines with J gene TRBJ1-3, with 8 nucleotides matching TRBD1. The CDR3 sequence is 15 residues long. The germline V gene encodes CDR1 LNHDA and CDR2 SQIVND (reference sequence). The V gene end was trimmed by 5 bases and the J gene end by 2 bases; junction bases not matched to a gene: 5. DNA of the CDR3: TGTGCCAGTAGTCTACGGACAGGGCCTGGAAACACCATATATTTT. Protein sequence: CASSLRTGPGNTIYF.

The chain combines TRBV4-1 with TRBJ2-7, with 9 bases fitting TRBD2. CDR1 is MGHRA and CDR2 is YSYEKL in the germline V gene. The V segment lost 3 bases and the J segment 2 bases; nucleotides outside the gene matches: 8. The CDR3 length is 16 residues. The CDR3 coding sequence is TGCGCCAGCAGCCAGGATTCGACTAGCGGTACCTACGAGCAGTACTTC. Its translation: CASSQDSTSGTYEQYF.

This chain uses TRBV5-3 with TRBJ2-5; 11 nucleotides line up with TRBD2. TRBV5-3 has ORF status, its function being uncertain. The CDR3 sequence is 17 residues long. V shed 2 bases, J shed 0 bases, and the junction held 6 bases outside the gene matches. CDR3 nucleotide sequence: TGTGCCAGAAGCTTTTCCCTAGCGGGGGGAAACCAAGAGACCCAGTACTTC. This gives the protein CARSFSLAGGNQETQYF.

The chain has TRBV11-2 and TRBJ2-7; 12 bases are a match to TRBD2. The V segment lost 0 bases and the J segment 4 bases; nucleotides outside the gene matches: 4. The CDR3 has 16 amino acids. The germline V gene encodes CDR1 SGHAT and CDR2 FQNNGV. CDR3 sequence: CASSLEGLAGGYEQYF. The CDR3 DNA is TGTGCCAGCAGCTTAGAGGGTCTAGCGGGGGGGTACGAGCAGTACTTC.

The chain uses TRBV29-1 and TRBJ1-2, with TRBD1 as a possible D gene (5 bases). Germline V gene data show CDR1 as SQVTM and CDR2 as ANQGSEA. The CDR3 sequence is 14 residues long. CDR3 sequence (DNA): TGCGGGCTCTCAGGGTCGCTGACTAACTATGGCTACACCTTC. It specifies CGLSGSLTNYGYTF.

The chain uses TRBV29-1 and TRBJ2-6; D perhaps matches TRBD2 (6 bases). Germline values: CDR1 SQVTM, CDR2 ANQGSEA. The CDR3 has 14 amino acids. V gave up 5 bases and J gave up 3 bases, with 11 bases separating them. Written as DNA, the CDR3 is TGCAGCGTTAGAGAGGGAGGTGGGGCCAACGTCCTGACTTTC. Translation gives CSVREGGGANVLTF.

V and J are TRBV6-5 and TRBJ2-1; no clear D gene. Per germline, CDR1 MNHEY and CDR2 SVGAGI. This CDR3 has 11 amino acids. Trimming took 5 bases from V and 5 from J, leaving 4 bases between them. CDR3 coding DNA: TGTGCCAGCAGTATAGACAATGAGCAGTTCTTC. It codes for CASSIDNEQFF.

The V gene is TRBV7-2, the J gene TRBJ1-1; no reliable D call. The germline CDR1 and CDR2 sequences are SGHTA and FQGNSA. The length of the CDR3 is 13 residues. The germline V and J ends were trimmed by 1 base and 8 bases, with 11 bases remaining between them. The CDR3 here is CASSLVSSSEAFF. CDR3 DNA: TGTGCCAGCAGCTTAGTATCTAGCAGCGAAGCTTTCTTT.

This clone was recorded only once. The chain uses TRBV6-6 and TRBJ1-4; 9 bases are a match to TRBD1. The CDR3 spans 13 residues. Per germline, CDR1 MNHNY and CDR2 SVGAGI (reference sequence). Losses at the gene ends were 6 bases for V and 8 bases for J; bases not matched to a gene: 4. The CDR3 loop reads CASRDRGGEKLFF. The CDR3, as DNA: TGTGCCAGCAGGGACAGGGGTGGCGAAAAACTGTTTTTT.

This chain uses TRBV4-3 with TRBJ1-1; D is possibly TRBD1 (5 bases). The CDR3 spans 15 residues. Trimming took 0 bases from V and 6 from J, leaving 14 bases between them. From germline, CDR1 is LGHNA and CDR2 YSLEER. CDR3 region: CASSQDLSGLPEAFF. CDR3 bases: TGCGCCAGCAGCCAAGATCTGTCAGGGCTCCCTGAAGCTTTCTTT.

The chain couples TRBV9 to TRBJ1-1; no reliable D call. The germline gives CDR1 SGDLS, CDR2 YYNGEE. The V end was cut by 0 bases, the J end by 1 base, with 13 bases between. CDR3 length: 16 amino acids. The CDR3 protein is CASSVGGGQRNTEAFF. In DNA form, the CDR3 reads TGTGCCAGCAGCGTAGGTGGAGGGCAAAGGAACACTGAAGCTTTCTTT.

The chain recombines TRBV7-2 with TRBJ1-1; perhaps TRBD1 as D (5 bases). V gave up 2 bases and J gave up 8 bases, with 21 bases separating them. Germline CDR1 reads SGHTA; CDR2 reads FQGNSA. The CDR3 runs 16 residues. CDR3 DNA sequence: TGTGCCAGCAGCTTATTTTCCGAGGCAGGGTCTGGGGAAGCTTTCTTT. This encodes CASSLFSEAGSGEAFF.

The genes are TRBV11-2 and TRBJ1-1; the D gene is possibly TRBD1 (5 bases). The CDR3 spans 15 residues. The germline V and J ends were trimmed by 3 bases and 0 bases, with 11 bases remaining between them. Germline V gives CDR1 SGHAT, CDR2 FQNNGV. CDR3 DNA: TGTGCCAGCAGCTTGGGACTGATCATGAACACTGAAGCTTTCTTT. Encoded protein: CASSLGLIMNTEAFF.

V gene TRBV15 combines with J gene TRBJ2-2, with D possibly being TRBD2 (7 bases). The CDR3 sequence is 19 residues long. CDR1 is LNHNV, CDR2 YYDKDF, per germline (reference sequence). The V and J ends lost 0 bases and 2 bases respectively, with 19 bases between them. The CDR3 reads CATSREGFGRGANTGELFF. DNA of the CDR3: TGTGCCACCAGCAGAGAGGGGTTCGGACGGGGGGCTAACACCGGGGAGCTGTTTTTT.